The 30 T cell receptor beta chains below come from one sample, sequenced in a study of OX40 agonist ivuxolimab in advanced cancers. Receptor amplification or capture employed the immunoSEQ multiplex PCR assay. TCRdb took over this immuneACCESS table, retaining in-frame rearrangements with V and J assigned. Such tables are incomplete; in checked studies, under half of the missing clones stem from an unresolved V gene, and the remainder is unexplained. Within this sample are over 70,000 clones, with about 88% of them counted one time only. About 0.3% of the sample rests with the top ten. The sequenced sample was CD4+ or CD8+ T cells sorted from blood, obtained in a trial of the OX40 agonist ivuxolimab. Receptors originate from an adult with an advanced solid tumor such as melanoma, head and neck, liver or kidney cancer.

This clone was picked up a small number of times. The chain links TRBV2 to TRBJ1-2; 8 nucleotides agree with TRBD1. The length of the CDR3 is 13 residues. Germline V CDR1 and CDR2: SNHLY, FYNNEI. V gave up 8 bases and J gave up 2 bases; unmatched junction bases: 4. Written as DNA, the CDR3 is TGTGCCAGCGCGGGACAGGAGAACTATGGCTACACCTTC. This codes for CASAGQENYGYTF.

This chain joins TRBV7-8 and TRBJ2-6; D unresolved. Germline loops: CDR1 SGHVS, CDR2 FQNEAQ. Trimming left V 1 base short and J 6 bases short, with 4 bases between. The CDR3 runs to 13 residues. The DNA of the CDR3 is TGTGCCAGCAGCTTAGGTCAGGCCAACGTCCTGACTTTC. Protein: CASSLGQANVLTF.

The chain couples TRBV7-2 to TRBJ1-2, with TRBD1 matching over 11 bases. Trimming at V came to 1 base and at J to 6 bases, leaving 7 bases not matched to a gene. The CDR3 spans 16 residues. Germline CDR1 is SGHTA and CDR2 is FQGNSA. CDR3 nucleotide sequence: TGTGCCAGCAGCTTAGGCGGAGGACAGGGGGCGAATGGCTACACCTTC. Encoded protein: CASSLGGGQGANGYTF. The full variable domain, with the rest looked up from reference TRBV7-2 and TRBJ1-2, is GAGVSQSPSNKVTEKGKDVELRCDPISGHTALYWYRQSLGQGLEFLIYFQGNSAPDKSGLPSDRFSAERTGGSVSTLTIQRTQQEDSAVYLCASSLGGGQGANGYTFGSGTRLTVV.

This chain links TRBV19 with TRBJ1-3; D is possibly TRBD1 (6 bases). CDR3 length: 15 residues. V dropped 6 bases and J dropped 3 bases, with 15 bases sitting between them. The germline CDR1 and CDR2 sequences are LNHDA and SQIVND (reference sequence). The CDR3 region has the DNA TGTGCCAGTAGGGTGTCCGGGGGCGGTGGAAACACCATATATTTT. It yields the protein CASRVSGGGGNTIYF.

In its sample, this clone was seen once. This chain links TRBV5-4 with TRBJ2-1; the D is unclear. This CDR3 is 17 amino acids long. Trimming shortened V by 0 bases and J by 0 bases, and 13 bases separated the two germline ends. The V gene's germline CDR1 is SGHNT and CDR2 YYREEE (reference sequence). The CDR3 nucleotides are TGTGCCAGCAGCTTGGGGTTGGGTAGTGGCTCCTACAATGAGCAGTTCTTC. This sequence encodes CASSLGLGSGSYNEQFF.

This chain uses TRBV5-1 with TRBJ2-5, with 13 positions matching TRBD2. Germline V gene sequence: CDR1 SGHRS, CDR2 YFSETQ. The V and J ends lost 0 bases and 5 bases, in that order; junction bases with no gene match: 1. This CDR3 is 15 amino acids long. The CDR3 DNA follows: TGCGCCAGCAGCTTGGGGACTAGCGGGGGTGAGACCCAGTACTTC. It specifies CASSLGTSGGETQYF.

The rearrangement uses TRBV5-1 and TRBJ1-5; D unclear. Germline V gene lookup returns CDR1 SGHRS and CDR2 YFSETQ. V gave up 1 base and J gave up 6 bases, with 8 bases separating them. The length of the CDR3 is 13 residues. The CDR3 region has the DNA TGCGCCAGCAGCTTGAGGGCTGGTCAGCCCCAGCATTTT. As protein: CASSLRAGQPQHF. Looking up the rest from reference TRBV5-1 and TRBJ1-5 gives the full variable domain: KAGVTQTPRYLIKTRGQQVTLSCSPISGHRSVSWYQQTPGQGLQFLFEYFSETQRNKGNFPGRFSGRQFSNSRSEMNVSTLELGDSALYLCASSLRAGQPQHFGDGTRLSIL.

The V and J genes are TRBV5-1 and TRBJ2-6, with no clear D. CDR1 and CDR2 (germline): SGHRS, YFSETQ. The CDR3 contains 17 residues. V lost 0 bases to trimming and J lost 0 bases, with 10 bases between them. The CDR3 DNA reads as TGCGCCAGCAGCTTGGTCACCGTCAGCTCTGGGGCCAACGTCCTGACTTTC. This gives the protein CASSLVTVSSGANVLTF.

This chain uses TRBV19 with TRBJ1-5; D unclear. Trimming removed 3 bases from V and 3 bases from J, with 9 bases in between. Per the germline V gene, CDR1 is LNHDA and CDR2 is SQIVND (reference sequence). This CDR3 contains 14 residues. The CDR3 protein is CASSIGFVNQPQHF. Here the CDR3 DNA reads TGTGCCAGTAGTATTGGATTTGTCAATCAGCCCCAGCATTTT.

The chain is built from TRBV21-1 and TRBJ1-4; the D call TRBD1 from the table was never checked on the DNA. TRBV21-1 is a listed pseudogene. The CDR3 runs 20 residues. For the CDR3, the DNA is TGTGCCAGCAGCAAACTTCCACCGGGACAGGGGGCGCAAGATAATGAAAAACTGTTTTTT. Its protein product is CASSKLPPGQGAQDNEKLFF.

This clone was observed a few times. The gene calls are TRBV9 and TRBJ1-1; D uncertain. Trimming removed 0 bases at V and 0 bases at J, with 6 bases between. The CDR3 sequence is 14 residues long. CDR1 is SGDLS, CDR2 YYNGEE, per germline. CDR3 in DNA: TGTGCCAGCAGCGTAGATGCCATGAACACTGAAGCTTTCTTT. It specifies CASSVDAMNTEAFF.

This chain connects TRBV11-1 to TRBJ1-1; 7 nucleotides match TRBD1. V gave up 8 bases and J gave up 1 base; unmatched junction bases: 4. This CDR3 has 13 amino acids. Germline values: CDR1 SGHAT, CDR2 FQDESV (reference sequence). CDR3 bases: TGTGCCAGCGGCGGACAGGAGAACACTGAAGCTTTCTTT. The encoded protein is CASGGQENTEAFF. Drawing the rest from reference TRBV11-1 and TRBJ1-1, the complete variable domain is EAEVAQSPRYKITEKSQAVAFWCDPISGHATLYWYRQILGQGPELLVQFQDESVVDDSQLPKDRFSAERLKGVDSTLKIQPAELGDSAMYLCASGGQENTEAFFGQGTRLTVV.

CDR3 residues: CASSYLREQFF. CDR3 DNA sequence: TGTGCCAGCAGTTATCTGCGGGAGCAGTTCTTC. The rearrangement links TRBV6-1 to TRBJ2-1; no reliable D call. V shed 5 bases and J shed 10 bases, with 9 bases lying between them. Germline V gene sequence: CDR1 MNHNS, CDR2 SASEGT. CDR3 size: 11 residues.

The J gene is TRBJ2-3, the V gene TRBV2, with D possibly being TRBD2 (7 bases). There are 14 residues in the CDR3. V gave up 9 bases and J gave up 2 bases, with 15 bases separating them. Germline V gives CDR1 SNHLY, CDR2 FYNNEI. The CDR3 loop reads CASGRGDLTDTQYF. The CDR3 region has the DNA TGTGCCAGTGGGAGGGGGGACCTCACAGATACGCAGTATTTT.

The gene calls are TRBV5-4 and TRBJ1-2; a weak D match, TRBD1 (6 bases). Germline V gene sequence: CDR1 SGHNT, CDR2 YYREEE (reference sequence). V shed 4 bases and J shed 1 base, with 8 bases lying between them. The CDR3 runs 13 residues. The CDR3 spells CASSTGRNYGYTF. As DNA, the CDR3 is TGTGCCAGCAGCACAGGGCGTAACTATGGCTACACCTTC.

The CDR3 reads CSASGTANTGELFF. The CDR3, as DNA: TGCAGCGCCTCCGGGACGGCGAACACCGGGGAGCTGTTTTTT. V usage is TRBV29-1 and J usage is TRBJ2-2, with D perhaps matching TRBD1 or TRBD2 (5 bases each). The CDR3 runs to 14 residues. V was trimmed by 7 bases and J by 0 bases, leaving 12 bases between them. Germline V CDR1 and CDR2: SQVTM, ANQGSEA.

V usage is TRBV9 and J usage is TRBJ2-7, with D perhaps being TRBD1 or TRBD2 (5 bases each). Germline CDR1 SGDLS, CDR2 YYNGEE. Trimming took 7 bases from V and 3 from J, leaving 17 bases between them. There are 14 residues in the CDR3. CDR3 region: CASSRTGGDYEQYF. In DNA form, the CDR3 reads TGTGCCAGCTCTCGGACTGGGGGAGACTACGAGCAGTACTTC.

The gene calls are TRBV11-2 and TRBJ2-7; D may match TRBD1 or TRBD2 (5 bases each). Between the trimmed V and J ends, which lost 3 bases and 3 bases, there was a span of 12 bases. The CDR3 totals 14 residues. CDR1 is SGHAT and CDR2 is FQNNGV in the germline V gene. The chain's CDR3 is CASSLIRDHYEQYF. In DNA, the CDR3 is TGTGCCAGCAGCTTGATCCGGGACCACTACGAGCAGTACTTC.

The J gene is TRBJ1-2, the V gene TRBV5-5; D is unresolved. Germline V gene lookup returns CDR1 SGHKS and CDR2 YYEKEE (reference sequence). The CDR3 sequence is 14 residues long. Trimming stripped 2 bases from V and 4 bases from J, with 12 bases between. The CDR3 is CASSLLTESYGYTF. The CDR3 region has the DNA TGTGCCAGCAGCTTACTAACAGAATCCTATGGCTACACCTTC. The full variable domain, in which reference TRBV5-5 and TRBJ1-2 provide the parts outside the CDR3, is DAGVTQSPTHLIKTRGQQVTLRCSPISGHKSVSWYQQVLGQGPQFIFQYYEKEERGRGNFPDRFSARQFPNYSSELNVNALLLGDSALYLCASSLLTESYGYTFGSGTRLTVV.

This chain joins TRBV5-4 and TRBJ2-3; TRBD1 aligns across 7 bases. This CDR3 contains 14 residues. The V and J ends lost 4 bases and 2 bases, in that order; junction bases with no gene match: 4. CDR1 and CDR2 from the germline V gene are SGHNT and YYREEE (reference sequence). For the CDR3, the DNA is TGTGCCAGCAGCCGGGACAGCCACACAGATACGCAGTATTTT. It codes for CASSRDSHTDTQYF.

The chain has TRBV9 and TRBJ2-5; maybe TRBD2 (5 bases). This CDR3 has 13 residues. Germline values: CDR1 SGDLS, CDR2 YYNGEE. V dropped 0 bases and J dropped 7 bases, with 10 bases sitting between them. CDR3 nucleotides: TGTGCCAGCAGCGTAGCACTAGGTGCGACCCAGTACTTC. This sequence encodes CASSVALGATQYF.

V usage is TRBV6-1 and J usage is TRBJ1-1; D is possibly TRBD1 (5 bases). Trimming cost V 4 bases and J 3 bases, with 9 bases left between them. CDR1 MNHNS and CDR2 SASEGT come from the germline V gene. There are 13 residues in the CDR3. CDR3 sequence reads: CASSVGGDTEAFF. The CDR3 DNA reads TGTGCCAGCAGTGTCGGAGGGGACACTGAAGCTTTCTTT.

This clone has a handful of counts. This chain links TRBV6-1 with TRBJ2-5, with a possible D match to TRBD2 (6 bases). The CDR3 consists of 12 residues. Germline V gives CDR1 MNHNS, CDR2 SASEGT. V was trimmed by 4 bases and J by 5 bases, leaving 8 bases between them. The CDR3 nucleotides read TGTGCCAGCAGTGTTGCGGGGGAGACCCAGTACTTC. Amino acid sequence: CASSVAGETQYF.

Here the CDR3 reads CASSPELDQPQHF. The DNA of the CDR3 is TGTGCCAGCTCACCTGAATTGGATCAGCCCCAGCATTTT. This chain joins TRBV18 and TRBJ1-5; D unresolved. Germline CDR1 is KGHSH and CDR2 is LQKENI. The V gene lost 3 bases and the J gene lost 5 bases, with 8 bases spanning the gap. The CDR3 sequence is 13 residues long.

A note on this clone: Other DNA sequences in this specimen translate into the identical CDR3. The chain recombines TRBV6-1 with TRBJ2-7; 8 nucleotides line up with TRBD1. There are 15 residues in the CDR3. With 6 bases clipped from V and 2 bases from J, the junction kept 9 bases outside the gene matches. Germline CDR1 is MNHNS and CDR2 is SASEGT. Here the CDR3 reads CASRGDRLPTYEQYF. As DNA, the CDR3 is TGTGCCAGCAGGGGGGACAGGCTGCCAACCTACGAGCAGTACTTC.

The chain links TRBV19 to TRBJ2-6; 7 nucleotides match TRBD1. This CDR3 contains 19 residues. With 6 bases clipped from V and 4 bases from J, the junction kept 18 bases outside the gene matches. Looked up from germline, CDR1 is LNHDA and CDR2 is SQIVND (reference sequence). Here the CDR3 DNA reads TGTGCCAGTAGGACAGGGTCCAAAGCCCATCCAGCCGGGGCCAACGTCCTGACTTTC. Protein product: CASRTGSKAHPAGANVLTF.

The V gene is TRBV19, the J gene TRBJ2-1; D may be TRBD2 (6 bases). This CDR3 has 14 residues. The germline V and J ends were trimmed by 2 bases and 8 bases, with 13 bases remaining between them. CDR1 and CDR2 from the germline V gene are LNHDA and SQIVND (reference sequence). This chain's CDR3 is CASSIRARGDEQFF. The CDR3 coding sequence is TGTGCCAGTAGTATAAGAGCCCGCGGGGATGAGCAGTTCTTC.

This chain uses TRBV2 with TRBJ1-1, with D possibly being TRBD1 (6 bases). The CDR3 runs 14 residues. Trimming pared 7 bases from V and 1 base from J, leaving 13 bases between. The germline gives CDR1 SNHLY, CDR2 FYNNEI. The CDR3: CASTSGQSNTEAFF. As DNA, the CDR3 is TGTGCCAGCACGTCGGGACAATCGAACACTGAAGCTTTCTTT.

The rearrangement joins TRBV9 to TRBJ1-2; weak D call: TRBD1 (6 bases). The CDR3 consists of 13 residues. Germline values: CDR1 SGDLS, CDR2 YYNGEE. V was cut by 4 bases and J by 5 bases, with 12 bases left in between. The chain's CDR3 is CASSPTGKYGYTF. The CDR3 DNA follows: TGTGCCAGCAGCCCCACAGGGAAATATGGCTACACCTTC.

V and J are TRBV6-1 and TRBJ1-2; 9 bases agree with TRBD1. There are 13 residues in the CDR3. The J segment lost 2 bases and the V segment lost 10 bases, leaving 5 bases of the junction unmatched. Germline CDR1 reads MNHNS; CDR2 reads SASEGT. CDR3 in amino acids: CATRTGANYGYTF. The CDR3 DNA follows: TGTGCCACCCGGACAGGGGCAAACTATGGCTACACCTTC.